Listed below are T cell receptor beta chains from one sample, sequenced in a study of blood T cell repertoires in COVID-19. Data came from immunoSEQ multiplex PCR; TCRdb stores just in-frame clones and leaves some out. The sample consists of over 200,000 clones, 84% of them appearing once. Sequenced material: PBMCs or T cells enriched from blood (not recorded which). The receptor source for this set is a woman in her 40s who had recovered from COVID-19. Each CDR3 is given with its conserved first and last residue. Each record gives: D gene, J gene, V gene, CDR3 protein, CDR3 DNA. A D gene is named only where the DNA matches it firmly.

D: TRBD1; J: TRBJ1-1; V: TRBV19; CDR3: CASSISSGTGGTEAFF; DNA: TGTGCCAGTAGTATATCCTCCGGGACAGGGGGAACTGAAGCTTTCTTT
D: TRBD2; J: TRBJ2-1; V: TRBV18; CDR3: CASSTLAGAHNEQFF; DNA: TGTGCCAGCTCAACACTAGCGGGAGCCCATAATGAGCAGTTCTTC
D: .; J: TRBJ1-3; V: TRBV19; CDR3: CASASSGNTIYF; DNA: TGTGCCAGCGCCAGCTCTGGAAACACCATATATTTT
D: TRBD1; J: TRBJ2-1; V: TRBV10-3; CDR3: CAISVSGTGKNEQFF; DNA: TGTGCCATCAGTGTATCCGGGACAGGGAAGAATGAGCAGTTCTTC
D: .; J: TRBJ1-2; V: TRBV10-3; CDR3: CAISETRGQWNGYTF; DNA: TGTGCCATCAGTGAGACCCGCGGACAGTGGAATGGCTACACCTTC
D: .; J: TRBJ1-2; V: TRBV3-1/TRBV3-2; CDR3: CASSQDRQNGYTF; DNA: TGTGCCAGCAGCCAAGACAGACAGAATGGCTACACCTTC
D: .; J: TRBJ1-5; V: TRBV7-8; CDR3: CASSPPSDNNQPQHF; DNA: TGTGCCAGCAGCCCCCCCTCGGACAACAATCAGCCCCAGCATTTT
D: .; J: TRBJ1-1; V: TRBV6-5; CDR3: CASSYTESNTEAFF; DNA: TGTGCCAGCAGTTACACCGAGTCGAACACTGAAGCTTTCTTT
D: TRBD1; J: TRBJ1-2; V: TRBV5-1; CDR3: CASGDGTGDYGYTF; DNA: TGCGCCAGCGGGGACGGTACAGGGGACTATGGCTACACCTTC
D: TRBD1; J: TRBJ2-7; V: TRBV5-1; CDR3: CASSAQGFPYEQYF; DNA: TGCGCCAGCAGCGCACAGGGGTTCCCCTACGAGCAGTACTTC